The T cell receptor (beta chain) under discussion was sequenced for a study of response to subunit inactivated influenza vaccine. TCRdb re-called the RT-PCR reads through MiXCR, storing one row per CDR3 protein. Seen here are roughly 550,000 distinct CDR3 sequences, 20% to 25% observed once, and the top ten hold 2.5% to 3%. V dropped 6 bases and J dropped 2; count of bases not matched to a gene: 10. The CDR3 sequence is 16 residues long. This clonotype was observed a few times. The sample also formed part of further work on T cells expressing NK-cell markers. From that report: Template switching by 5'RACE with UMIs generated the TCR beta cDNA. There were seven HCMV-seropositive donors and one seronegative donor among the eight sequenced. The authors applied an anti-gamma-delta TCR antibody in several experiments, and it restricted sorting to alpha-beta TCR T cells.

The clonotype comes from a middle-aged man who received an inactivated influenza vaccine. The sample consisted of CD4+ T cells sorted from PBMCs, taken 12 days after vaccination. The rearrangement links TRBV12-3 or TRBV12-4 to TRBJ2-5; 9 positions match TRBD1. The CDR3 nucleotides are TGTGCCAGCAGCCATCTTTCAGGACAGGGGCAAGAGACCCAGTACTTC. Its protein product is CASSHLSGQGQETQYF.